The T cell receptor beta chain under discussion was sequenced for a study of cytotoxic CD8 clonotypes in ibrutinib-treated CLL. As for the study in general: Around 25 partial and 2 complete responses; at median approximately 70 months, about 14 remitted, roughly 12 progressed. Treatment had run for a median roughly 13 months, range 6 to 36, when response samples were taken. Study-level findings and limits: Under treatment, the uncommon public clonotypes either contracted or remained stable.

Depth targeted 1 in 200,000 to 1 in 1 million T cells, averaging roughly 9.3x coverage per clonotype. Profiling relied on immunoSEQ multiplex PCR, and the TCRdb table lists in-frame clones only, not all of them. This table holds roughly 200,000 clones, approximately 70% found once. In regard to this clone: Its antigen is unidentified.

In germline, CDR1 is LNHDA, CDR2 SQIVND (reference sequence). The CDR3 consists of 14 residues. Trimming at V came to 6 bases and at J to 3 bases, leaving 7 bases not matched to a gene. This receptor was taken from a human donor with chronic lymphocytic leukemia. The sample was PBMCs, taken after 12 months of ibrutinib treatment. The rearrangement joins TRBV19 to TRBJ2-7; 8 nucleotides match TRBD2. The CDR3, as DNA: TGTGCCAGTAGGCCGGGACTAGGTCTCTACGAGCAGTACTTC. Protein sequence: CASRPGLGLYEQYF.